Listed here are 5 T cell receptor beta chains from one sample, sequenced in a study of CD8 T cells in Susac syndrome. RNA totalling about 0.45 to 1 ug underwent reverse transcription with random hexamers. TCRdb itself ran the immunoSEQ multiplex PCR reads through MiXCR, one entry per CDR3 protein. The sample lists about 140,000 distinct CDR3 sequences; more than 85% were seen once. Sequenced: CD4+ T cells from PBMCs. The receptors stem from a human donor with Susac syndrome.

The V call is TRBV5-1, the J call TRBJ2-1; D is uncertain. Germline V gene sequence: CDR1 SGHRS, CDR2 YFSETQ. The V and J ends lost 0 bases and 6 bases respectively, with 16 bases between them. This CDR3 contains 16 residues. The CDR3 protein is CASSLVFSSRPNEQFF. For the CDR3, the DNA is TGCGCCAGCAGCTTGGTATTTAGTTCACGGCCCAATGAGCAGTTCTTC.

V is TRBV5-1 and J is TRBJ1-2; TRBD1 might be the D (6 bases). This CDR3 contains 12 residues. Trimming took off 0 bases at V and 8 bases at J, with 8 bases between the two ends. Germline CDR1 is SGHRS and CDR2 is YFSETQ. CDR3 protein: CASSLDRDGYTF. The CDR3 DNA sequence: TGCGCCAGCAGCTTGGACAGGGACGGCTACACCTTC.

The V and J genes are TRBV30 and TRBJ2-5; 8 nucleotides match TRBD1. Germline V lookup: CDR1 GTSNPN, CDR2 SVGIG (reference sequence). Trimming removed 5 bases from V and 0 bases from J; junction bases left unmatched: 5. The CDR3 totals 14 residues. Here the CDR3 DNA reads TGTGCCTGGGGACAGGGAATACACCAAGAGACCCAGTACTTC. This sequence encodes CAWGQGIHQETQYF.

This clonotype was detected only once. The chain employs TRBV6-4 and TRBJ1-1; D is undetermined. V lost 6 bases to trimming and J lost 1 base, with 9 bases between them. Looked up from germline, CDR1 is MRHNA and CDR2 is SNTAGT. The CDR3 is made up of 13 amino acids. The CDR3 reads CASSKTENTEAFF. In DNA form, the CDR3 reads TGTGCCAGCAGCAAGACTGAGAACACTGAAGCTTTCTTT.

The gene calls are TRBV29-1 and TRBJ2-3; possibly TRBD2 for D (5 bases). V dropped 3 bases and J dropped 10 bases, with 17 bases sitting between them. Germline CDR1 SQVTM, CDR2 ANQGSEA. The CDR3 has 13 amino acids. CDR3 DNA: TGCAGCGTTGACGGACCACCCGGGAAATCGCAGTATTTT. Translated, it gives CSVDGPPGKSQYF.